A selection of T cell receptor beta chains follows, all from one sample in a study of OX40 agonist ivuxolimab in advanced cancers. Assay used: immunoSEQ multiplex PCR; TCRdb lists only in-frame clones, some missing. The sample has about 80,000 clones, just under 85% seen once; the top ten hold roughly 25%. The input for sequencing was CD4+ or CD8+ T cells sorted from blood, taken in a trial of the OX40 agonist ivuxolimab. These receptors originate from an adult with an advanced solid tumor such as melanoma, head and neck, liver or kidney cancer. Both conserved end residues are part of each CDR3. Each record gives: clone size, D gene, V gene, J gene, CDR3 DNA, CDR3 protein. The D gene is left open where the match is weak. Some rows mark clone size as missing; the rest say once, few, many or name a class of expanded clone.

clone size: .; D gene: .; V gene: TRBV2; J gene: TRBJ1-1; CDR3 DNA: TGTGCCAGCACTCGGGACACCACTGAAGCTTTCTTT; CDR3 protein: CASTRDTTEAFF
clone size: .; D gene: TRBD1; V gene: TRBV6-5; J gene: TRBJ1-1; CDR3 DNA: TGTGCCACCTCAGGGGGAAAACGACCTGAAGCTTTCTTT; CDR3 protein: CATSGGKRPEAFF
clone size: .; D gene: .; V gene: TRBV2; J gene: TRBJ2-4; CDR3 DNA: TGTGCCAGCAGCCCAACCGTGGACATTCAGTACTTC; CDR3 protein: CASSPTVDIQYF
clone size: few; D gene: .; V gene: TRBV12-5; J gene: TRBJ1-2; CDR3 DNA: TGTGCTAGTGGTTTGGATTTCTTCTATGGCTACACCTTC; CDR3 protein: CASGLDFFYGYTF
clone size: .; D gene: TRBD1; V gene: TRBV4-1; J gene: TRBJ1-2; CDR3 DNA: TGCGCCAGCAGGGGCAGGGGGTGGGAGTATGGCTACACCTTC; CDR3 protein: CASRGRGWEYGYTF
clone size: .; D gene: .; V gene: TRBV10-3; J gene: TRBJ2-1; CDR3 DNA: TGTGCCAGCAGCCTAGAACGGGGTGAGCAGTTCTTC; CDR3 protein: CASSLERGEQFF
clone size: .; D gene: .; V gene: TRBV7-8; J gene: TRBJ2-1; CDR3 DNA: TGTGCCAGCAGGTCGACCGCTCCGAGGGGGGGGGCCTACAATGAGCAGTTCTTC; CDR3 protein: CASRSTAPRGGAYNEQFF
clone size: .; D gene: .; V gene: TRBV5-1; J gene: TRBJ2-3; CDR3 DNA: TGCGCCAGCAGCTTGGTCAGCACAGATACGCAGTATTTT; CDR3 protein: CASSLVSTDTQYF
clone size: once; D gene: .; V gene: TRBV15; J gene: TRBJ1-5; CDR3 DNA: TGTGCCACCAGCGCGGGAGAAGGGGGCAATCAGCCCCAGCATTTT; CDR3 protein: CATSAGEGGNQPQHF
clone size: .; D gene: TRBD2; V gene: TRBV5-4; J gene: TRBJ2-5; CDR3 DNA: TGTGCCAGCAGCTTTGAGCGGGGGGGCCGGGAGACCCAGTACTTC; CDR3 protein: CASSFERGGRETQYF
clone size: .; D gene: .; V gene: TRBV29-1; J gene: TRBJ2-7; CDR3 DNA: TGCAGCGTCCCGCTGACGGGGAACTCCTACGAGCAGTACTTC; CDR3 protein: CSVPLTGNSYEQYF
clone size: .; D gene: .; V gene: TRBV6-6; J gene: TRBJ1-1; CDR3 DNA: TGTGCCAGCAGTTACTCGAGGGCGTTTGAAGCTTTCTTT; CDR3 protein: CASSYSRAFEAFF
clone size: few; D gene: TRBD2; V gene: TRBV5-1; J gene: TRBJ2-7; CDR3 DNA: TGCGCCAGCAGTCCCACTAGCGGGTACTACGAGCAGTACTTC; CDR3 protein: CASSPTSGYYEQYF
clone size: .; D gene: .; V gene: TRBV5-4; J gene: TRBJ2-3; CDR3 DNA: TGTGCCAGCAGCCCCTCGATCCATTCCCCCACAGATACGCAGTATTTT; CDR3 protein: CASSPSIHSPTDTQYF
clone size: few; D gene: TRBD1; V gene: TRBV7-8; J gene: TRBJ1-3; CDR3 DNA: TGTGCCAGCAGCCTTAGGGGTAGGGGGCGAATTGCTGGAAACACCATATATTTT; CDR3 protein: CASSLRGRGRIAGNTIYF
clone size: few; D gene: .; V gene: TRBV6-5; J gene: TRBJ1-6; CDR3 DNA: TGTGCCAGCAGTTTTGATCCCAGGGCCAATTCACCCCTCCACTTT; CDR3 protein: CASSFDPRANSPLHF
clone size: .; D gene: .; V gene: TRBV5-1; J gene: TRBJ2-1; CDR3 DNA: TGCGCCAGCAGCTTGGGGACGGGGAATGAGCAGTTCTTC; CDR3 protein: CASSLGTGNEQFF
clone size: .; D gene: .; V gene: TRBV28; J gene: TRBJ1-6; CDR3 DNA: TGTGCCAGCAGTTTGTGGCAGGGCGATTCACCCCTCCACTTT; CDR3 protein: CASSLWQGDSPLHF
clone size: few; D gene: .; V gene: TRBV14; J gene: TRBJ1-1; CDR3 DNA: TGTGCCAGCAGCCAAAATTTTGCCACTGAAGCTTTCTTT; CDR3 protein: CASSQNFATEAFF
clone size: .; D gene: .; V gene: TRBV6-1; J gene: TRBJ1-4; CDR3 DNA: TGTGCCAGCAGTGTTAACACCGGGTTTGATGAAAAACTGTTTTTT; CDR3 protein: CASSVNTGFDEKLFF
clone size: .; D gene: TRBD2; V gene: TRBV30; J gene: TRBJ2-5; CDR3 DNA: TGTGCCTGGATGCATCCGACTAGCGGGAGGCAAGAGACCCAGTACTTC; CDR3 protein: CAWMHPTSGRQETQYF
clone size: .; D gene: TRBD2; V gene: TRBV5-5; J gene: TRBJ2-5; CDR3 DNA: TGTGCCAGCAGCGGACTAGCGGCCCAGGAGACCCAGTACTTC; CDR3 protein: CASSGLAAQETQYF
clone size: .; D gene: TRBD2; V gene: TRBV19; J gene: TRBJ2-2; CDR3 DNA: TGTGCCAGTAGTAGCGGGAGGCAACCAAAGGGGGAGCTGTTTTTT; CDR3 protein: CASSSGRQPKGELFF
clone size: few; D gene: TRBD1; V gene: TRBV19; J gene: TRBJ1-5; CDR3 DNA: TGTGCCAGTAGTAGCGACAGGGGCTATAGCAATCAGCCCCAGCATTTT; CDR3 protein: CASSSDRGYSNQPQHF
clone size: .; D gene: .; V gene: TRBV4-1; J gene: TRBJ2-7; CDR3 DNA: TGCGCCAGCAGCCAAATGATGGCAGGGCACGAGCAGTACTTC; CDR3 protein: CASSQMMAGHEQYF
clone size: .; D gene: .; V gene: TRBV5-4; J gene: TRBJ2-2; CDR3 DNA: TGTGCCAGCAGCTCGGACCCTGGATCGGCCGGGGAGCTGTTTTTT; CDR3 protein: CASSSDPGSAGELFF
clone size: .; D gene: .; V gene: TRBV4-2; J gene: TRBJ2-5; CDR3 DNA: TGTGCCAGCACCCAAGGCCGAGGGGGAGTCGGAGAGACCCAGTACTTC; CDR3 protein: CASTQGRGGVGETQYF
clone size: .; D gene: .; V gene: TRBV25-1; J gene: TRBJ1-1; CDR3 DNA: TGTGCCAGCTCTCCCCGGGCCTTGAACACTGAAGCTTTCTTT; CDR3 protein: CASSPRALNTEAFF
clone size: .; D gene: .; V gene: TRBV28; J gene: TRBJ2-3; CDR3 DNA: TGTGCCAGCAGTAATATAGGACTTAGCACAGATACGCAGTATTTT; CDR3 protein: CASSNIGLSTDTQYF
clone size: .; D gene: .; V gene: TRBV10-3; J gene: TRBJ1-1; CDR3 DNA: TGTGCCATTCGCCAGGGTATGAACACTGAAGCTTTCTTT; CDR3 protein: CAIRQGMNTEAFF
clone size: .; D gene: .; V gene: TRBV4-1; J gene: TRBJ2-3; CDR3 DNA: TGCGCCAGCAGCCAGCGGGGGCCCCATTCCGAAGATACGCAGTATTTT; CDR3 protein: CASSQRGPHSEDTQYF
clone size: .; D gene: TRBD1; V gene: TRBV30; J gene: TRBJ2-7; CDR3 DNA: TGTGCCTGGACGAGTGGACAGGGATGGGAGCAGTACTTC; CDR3 protein: CAWTSGQGWEQYF
clone size: .; D gene: .; V gene: TRBV6-1; J gene: TRBJ2-7; CDR3 DNA: TGTGCCAGCAGTGAAGGGGCGTCCCTCTCCTACGAGCAGTACTTC; CDR3 protein: CASSEGASLSYEQYF
clone size: .; D gene: .; V gene: TRBV15; J gene: TRBJ2-2; CDR3 DNA: TGTGCCACCAGCTACAGGGATAACACCGGGGAGCTGTTTTTT; CDR3 protein: CATSYRDNTGELFF
clone size: .; D gene: .; V gene: TRBV19; J gene: TRBJ1-2; CDR3 DNA: TGTGCCAGTAGTCCCCGAAGTGTTCGCGGCTACACCTTC; CDR3 protein: CASSPRSVRGYTF
clone size: .; D gene: TRBD2; V gene: TRBV4-1; J gene: TRBJ2-3; CDR3 DNA: TGCGCCAGCAGCCAAGTTGCTTGGACTAGCGGGAGGTCTCGATTCACAGATACGCAGTATTTT; CDR3 protein: CASSQVAWTSGRSRFTDTQYF
clone size: .; D gene: .; V gene: TRBV6-5; J gene: TRBJ1-1; CDR3 DNA: TGTGCCAGCAGTTCAGCAAAAAACACTGAAGCTTTCTTT; CDR3 protein: CASSSAKNTEAFF
clone size: .; D gene: .; V gene: TRBV28; J gene: TRBJ1-1; CDR3 DNA: TGTGCCAGCAGTCCCGGACTTGGGGGGTTTCCGGCTTTCTTT; CDR3 protein: CASSPGLGGFPAFF
clone size: .; D gene: TRBD1; V gene: TRBV19; J gene: TRBJ1-5; CDR3 DNA: TGTGCCAGCACGAGGGGGAGACAGGGTGGTCAGCCCCAGCATTTT; CDR3 protein: CASTRGRQGGQPQHF
clone size: once; D gene: .; V gene: TRBV30; J gene: TRBJ1-2; CDR3 DNA: TGTGCCTGGATTGGTTTGCCTGCTAACTATGGCTACACCTTC; CDR3 protein: CAWIGLPANYGYTF
clone size: .; D gene: TRBD1; V gene: TRBV5-6; J gene: TRBJ1-3; CDR3 DNA: TGTGCCAGCAGCCTCGCCCCAGGACAGGGTATTAGAGACACCATATATTTT; CDR3 protein: CASSLAPGQGIRDTIYF
clone size: .; D gene: .; V gene: TRBV6-5; J gene: TRBJ2-3; CDR3 DNA: TGTGCCAGCAGTAGGCAGACAGAGAGCACAGATACGCAGTATTTT; CDR3 protein: CASSRQTESTDTQYF
clone size: .; D gene: .; V gene: TRBV6-5; J gene: TRBJ1-1; CDR3 DNA: TGTGCCAGCAGTTACTCGCGGTGGAACACTGAAGCTTTCTTT; CDR3 protein: CASSYSRWNTEAFF
clone size: .; D gene: .; V gene: TRBV5-3; J gene: TRBJ2-7; CDR3 DNA: TGTGCCAGCGATCACCCTCGCTCCGAGCAGTACTTC; CDR3 protein: CASDHPRSEQYF
clone size: few; D gene: .; V gene: TRBV19; J gene: TRBJ2-1; CDR3 DNA: TGTGCCAGTAGTACCCTAGGGGGAGGGAACAATGAGCAGTTCTTC; CDR3 protein: CASSTLGGGNNEQFF
clone size: .; D gene: TRBD2; V gene: TRBV7-2; J gene: TRBJ2-2; CDR3 DNA: TGTGCCAGCAGAGTAAGCGGGGGCGGGAACACCGGGGAGCTGTTTTTT; CDR3 protein: CASRVSGGGNTGELFF
clone size: .; D gene: .; V gene: TRBV19; J gene: TRBJ1-2; CDR3 DNA: TGTGCCAGTAGTATTGTTACGCCCGAAGTTAACTATGGCTACACCTTC; CDR3 protein: CASSIVTPEVNYGYTF
clone size: .; D gene: TRBD1; V gene: TRBV5-8; J gene: TRBJ2-3; CDR3 DNA: TGTGCCAGCAGCTTGAACAGGGGGCTTGGGGATGTTCGCACAGATACGCAGTATTTT; CDR3 protein: CASSLNRGLGDVRTDTQYF
clone size: .; D gene: .; V gene: TRBV5-8; J gene: TRBJ1-6; CDR3 DNA: TGTGCCAGCAGCTGGATGGACAGTCGACGCAATTCACCCCTCCACTTT; CDR3 protein: CASSWMDSRRNSPLHF
clone size: .; D gene: .; V gene: TRBV30; J gene: TRBJ1-1; CDR3 DNA: TGTGCCTGGAAGGGCAGGACAGACGAAGCTTTCTTT; CDR3 protein: CAWKGRTDEAFF
clone size: few; D gene: .; V gene: TRBV6-6; J gene: TRBJ1-3; CDR3 DNA: TGTGCCAGCAGTTCACAGGGTAACACCATATATTTT; CDR3 protein: CASSSQGNTIYF
clone size: .; D gene: .; V gene: TRBV19; J gene: TRBJ2-1; CDR3 DNA: TGTGCCAGTAGTATAGGTTTAGGGACGGGGGTGTTGAATGAGCAGTTCTTC; CDR3 protein: CASSIGLGTGVLNEQFF
clone size: .; D gene: .; V gene: TRBV7-2; J gene: TRBJ1-2; CDR3 DNA: TGTGCCAGCAGCTTTCGCCAGGGAAACTATGGCTACACCTTC; CDR3 protein: CASSFRQGNYGYTF
clone size: .; D gene: .; V gene: TRBV6-6; J gene: TRBJ1-1; CDR3 DNA: TGTGCCAGCAGCCCGGACGGGAACACTGAAGCTTTCTTT; CDR3 protein: CASSPDGNTEAFF
clone size: .; D gene: .; V gene: TRBV10-1; J gene: TRBJ1-1; CDR3 DNA: TGCGCCAGCAGGCCCCCCGGGGGCGTGGATACTGAAGCTTTCTTT; CDR3 protein: CASRPPGGVDTEAFF
clone size: once; D gene: .; V gene: TRBV10-2; J gene: TRBJ2-1; CDR3 DNA: TGCGCCAGCAGTTACAGGGACACTTACAATGAGCAGTTCTTC; CDR3 protein: CASSYRDTYNEQFF
clone size: .; D gene: TRBD2; V gene: TRBV4-2; J gene: TRBJ2-4; CDR3 DNA: TGTGCCAGCAGCCAAGAGGCGGGAGGGCCGCAAAACATTCAGTACTTC; CDR3 protein: CASSQEAGGPQNIQYF